Following are 13 T cell receptor beta chains from one sample sequenced in a study of blood T cell repertoires in COVID-19. Data came from immunoSEQ multiplex PCR; TCRdb stores just in-frame clones and leaves some out. The sample includes 11,000 to 15,000 clones, about nine tenths seen only once; the top ten take 8.1%. The sample was peripheral blood. These receptors were collected from a human donor in a cohort sampled during active COVID-19.

This rearrangement joins TRBV5-4 to TRBJ2-4; 8 bases agree with TRBD2. The CDR3 spans 16 residues. The V gene's germline CDR1 is SGHNT and CDR2 YYREEE (reference sequence). V was clipped by 4 bases and J by 1 base; unmatched bases: 7. CDR3 nucleotides: TGTGCCAGCAGCCCCGGGGGGGCCGAGGCCAAAAACATTCAGTACTTC. This gives the protein CASSPGGAEAKNIQYF. Looking up the rest from reference TRBV5-4 and TRBJ2-4 gives the full variable domain: ETGVTQSPTHLIKTRGQQVTLRCSSQSGHNTVSWYQQALGQGPQFIFQYYREEENGRGNFPPRFSGLQFPNYSSELNVNALELDDSALYLCASSPGGAEAKNIQYFGAGTRLSVL.

This sequence joins TRBV5-1 and TRBJ2-1, with D tentatively TRBD1 (6 bases). The CDR3 runs 15 residues. Germline V gene sequence: CDR1 SGHRS, CDR2 YFSETQ. V lost 0 bases to trimming and J lost 2 bases, with 9 bases between them. CDR3 sequence reads: CASSLAGETYNEQFF. As DNA, the CDR3 is TGCGCCAGCAGCTTGGCAGGGGAGACCTACAATGAGCAGTTCTTC.

V and J are TRBV3-1 (or the pseudogene TRBV3-2) and TRBJ2-7; 9 positions agree with TRBD1. The CDR3 is made up of 17 amino acids. V lost 3 bases, J lost 0 bases, and 9 bases stayed unmatched. From germline, CDR1 is LGHDT and CDR2 YNNKEL (reference sequence). CDR3 loop: CASSHTSGTGISYEQYF. In nucleotides, the CDR3 is TGTGCCAGCAGCCATACCTCCGGGACAGGGATCTCCTACGAGCAGTACTTC.

The chain combines TRBV12-5 with TRBJ2-1, with D unresolved. The germline CDR1 and CDR2 sequences are LGHNT and FRNRAP. Trimming took 0 bases from V and 8 from J, leaving 11 bases between them. The CDR3 sequence is 14 residues long. The CDR3 region is CASGLVLRPHEQFF. Written as DNA, the CDR3 is TGTGCTAGTGGTTTGGTACTAAGGCCTCATGAGCAGTTCTTC.

V is TRBV28 and J is TRBJ1-4; 9 positions agree with TRBD1. Trimming at V came to 7 bases and at J to 6 bases, leaving 6 bases not matched to a gene. CDR1 is MDHEN and CDR2 is SYDVKM in the germline V gene. The CDR3 is 14 amino acids. The CDR3 bases are TGTGCCAGCAACACAGGGGGCCGGTATGAAAAACTGTTTTTT. Translated: CASNTGGRYEKLFF.

The chain couples TRBV5-1 to TRBJ2-3; 7 positions agree with TRBD1. V was pared by 3 bases and J by 3 bases, with 7 bases of the junction left unmatched. Germline lookup yields CDR1 SGHRS and CDR2 YFSETQ. The CDR3 length is 15 residues. The CDR3 is CASSSDRVFTDTQYF. CDR3 sequence (DNA): TGCGCCAGCAGCTCTGACAGGGTCTTTACAGATACGCAGTATTTT.

This clone was detected once. The genes are TRBV11-1 and TRBJ2-5; possible D gene TRBD2, 6 bases. There are 16 residues in the CDR3. Germline V gene data show CDR1 as SGHAT and CDR2 as FQDESV (reference sequence). Between the trimmed V and J ends, which lost 4 bases and 5 bases, there was a span of 20 bases. CDR3 amino acids: CASSSLGDFAQETQYF. The CDR3 coding sequence is TGTGCCAGCAGCTCATTGGGGGACTTTGCGCAGGAGACCCAGTACTTC.

J is TRBJ2-7 and V is TRBV7-2; the D is unclear. Germline-derived CDR1 and CDR2 are SGHTA and FQGNSA. V was cut by 4 bases and J by 3 bases, with 10 bases left in between. This CDR3 region has 13 residues. The DNA of the CDR3 is TGTGCCAGCAGCTCTCGAACCAGCTACGAGCAGTACTTC. It yields the protein CASSSRTSYEQYF.

The chain links TRBV5-1 to TRBJ1-2, with a weak D call TRBD1 (5 bases). CDR3 size: 15 residues. Trimming took off 0 bases at V and 4 bases at J, with 13 bases between the two ends. The germline CDR1 and CDR2 sequences are SGHRS and YFSETQ. CDR3 amino acids: CASSLDGQPAYGYTF. For the CDR3, the DNA is TGCGCCAGCAGCTTGGACGGACAACCAGCCTATGGCTACACCTTC.

In its sample, this clone was seen once. This chain links TRBV18 with TRBJ1-5; possibly TRBD1 for D (5 bases). Germline CDR1 and CDR2: KGHSH and LQKENI. V dropped 0 bases and J dropped 1 base, with 13 bases sitting between them. The CDR3 has 17 amino acids. The CDR3 here is CASSPPSGLGSNQPQHF. Written as DNA, the CDR3 is TGTGCCAGCTCACCACCGTCGGGACTAGGGAGCAATCAGCCCCAGCATTTT.

The chain carries TRBV28 and TRBJ1-2; D uncertain. The germline V gene encodes CDR1 MDHEN and CDR2 SYDVKM. The V gene lost 5 bases and the J gene lost 5 bases, with 6 bases spanning the gap. CDR3 length: 11 residues. CDR3 nucleotide sequence: TGTGCCAGCAGTCCCTCGTATGGCTACACCTTC. It codes for CASSPSYGYTF.

The rearrangement links TRBV19 to TRBJ1-2, with D hard to call. The germline gives CDR1 LNHDA, CDR2 SQIVND (reference sequence). The V end lost 4 bases, the J end lost 8 bases, and 14 bases lay between the germline ends. The CDR3 spans 13 residues. CDR3 DNA sequence: TGTGCCAGTAGTAACCTGGGCCCCGGAGGCTACACCTTC. Its translation: CASSNLGPGGYTF.

This clone was observed a handful of times. V and J are TRBV24-1 and TRBJ2-6; 10 bases map to TRBD1. V shed 1 base, J shed 2 bases, and the junction held 4 bases outside the gene matches. CDR1 and CDR2 (germline): KGHDR, SFDVKD. The CDR3 covers 18 residues. The CDR3 reads CATSDFQGQGAGANVLTF. CDR3 sequence (DNA): TGTGCCACCAGTGATTTCCAAGGACAGGGGGCTGGGGCCAACGTCCTGACTTTC.